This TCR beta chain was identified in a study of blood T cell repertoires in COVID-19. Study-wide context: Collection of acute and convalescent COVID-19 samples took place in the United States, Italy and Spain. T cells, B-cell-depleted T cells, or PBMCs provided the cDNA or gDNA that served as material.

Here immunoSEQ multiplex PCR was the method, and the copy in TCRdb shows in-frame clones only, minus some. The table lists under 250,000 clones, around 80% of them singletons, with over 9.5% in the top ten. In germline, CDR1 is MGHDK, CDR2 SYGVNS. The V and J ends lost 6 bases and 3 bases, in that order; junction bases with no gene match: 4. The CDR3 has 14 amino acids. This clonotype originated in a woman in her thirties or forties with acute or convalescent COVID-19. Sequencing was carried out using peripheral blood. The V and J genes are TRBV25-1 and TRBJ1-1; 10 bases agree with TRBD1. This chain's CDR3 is CASRSTGGYTEAFF. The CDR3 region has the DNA TGTGCCAGCAGATCGACAGGGGGCTACACTGAAGCTTTCTTT.